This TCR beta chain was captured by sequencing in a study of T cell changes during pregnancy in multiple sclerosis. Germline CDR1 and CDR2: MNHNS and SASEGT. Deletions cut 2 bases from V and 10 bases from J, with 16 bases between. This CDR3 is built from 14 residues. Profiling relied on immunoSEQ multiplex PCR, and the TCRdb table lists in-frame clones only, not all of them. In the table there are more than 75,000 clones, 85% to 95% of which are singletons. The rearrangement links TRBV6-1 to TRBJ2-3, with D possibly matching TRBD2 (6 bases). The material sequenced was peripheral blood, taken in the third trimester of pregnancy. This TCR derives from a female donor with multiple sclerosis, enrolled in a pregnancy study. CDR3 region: CASSEWGVGSPQYF. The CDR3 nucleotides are TGTGCCAGCAGTGAATGGGGGGTCGGATCTCCGCAGTATTTT.